The 5 T cell receptor beta chains in this list originate from one sample, sequenced in a study of radiation and T cells in renal cell carcinoma. Only in-frame clones appear in the TCRdb table, and some are missing; sequencing was by immunoSEQ multiplex PCR. The sample records under 200,000 clones, 88% being singletons. Indicated time point: blood 4 weeks post-SBRT, at nephrectomy. Treatment of the sample: 15 Gy SBRT to primary tumor, nephrectomy 4 weeks later. Sequences were derived from blood, sampled from a patient whose treatment included radiotherapy and nephrectomy. The receptors originated from a woman between 50 and 59 years old with renal cell carcinoma.

The rearrangement uses TRBV2 and TRBJ1-2; D possibly corresponds to TRBD1 (5 bases). V lost 6 bases and J 8 bases, leaving 19 bases between the germline ends. Germline assignment: CDR1 SNHLY and CDR2 FYNNEI. The CDR3 length is 14 residues. The CDR3 DNA sequence: TGTGCCAGCAGATGGGACGGGGGTATAGACGGCTACACCTTC. Translation gives CASRWDGGIDGYTF.

The CDR3 DNA reads as TGTGCCAGCTCACCCCCTATATCCCCCTATGGCTACACCTTC. It codes for CASSPPISPYGYTF. V usage is TRBV18 and J usage is TRBJ1-2; D unresolved. Between the trimmed V and J ends, which lost 3 bases and 4 bases, there was a span of 12 bases. The germline CDR1 and CDR2 sequences are KGHSH and LQKENI. This CDR3 is 14 amino acids long.

The genes are TRBV7-2 and TRBJ1-1; the D gene is possibly TRBD1 (5 bases). The CDR3 contains 14 residues. V was trimmed by 1 base and J by 8 bases, leaving 14 bases between them. Germline CDR1 reads SGHTA; CDR2 reads FQGNSA. CDR3 sequence (DNA): TGTGCCAGCAGCTTAGGGGGCGGTAGCAGGGAAGCTTTCTTT. It specifies CASSLGGGSREAFF. The variable domain in full, with the rest retrieved from reference TRBV7-2 and TRBJ1-1, is GAGVSQSPSNKVTEKGKDVELRCDPISGHTALYWYRQSLGQGLEFLIYFQGNSAPDKSGLPSDRFSAERTGGSVSTLTIQRTQQEDSAVYLCASSLGGGSREAFFGQGTRLTVV.

The J gene is TRBJ2-1, the V gene TRBV19; 10 bases are a match to TRBD2. Trimming removed 2 bases from V and 10 bases from J; junction bases left unmatched: 8. CDR3 length: 15 residues. Germline V CDR1 and CDR2: LNHDA, SQIVND (reference sequence). CDR3 nucleotides: TGTGCCAGTAGTATAACTAGCGGGGCTCTACCCGAGCAGTTCTTC. Its translation: CASSITSGALPEQFF.

J is TRBJ1-1 and V is TRBV19; TRBD1 agrees at 8 bases. Germline CDR1 LNHDA, CDR2 SQIVND (reference sequence). After removal of 5 bases from V and 5 bases from J, the junction contained 10 bases not matched to a gene. The CDR3 loop spans 15 amino acids. The CDR3 sequence is CASSLRGQGKTEAFF. Written as DNA, the CDR3 is TGTGCCAGTAGTTTGCGCGGACAGGGAAAAACTGAAGCTTTCTTT.